Presented here are 26 T cell receptor beta chains from one specimen sequenced in a study of blood T cell repertoires in COVID-19. Sequencing was performed with immunoSEQ multiplex PCR; in TCRdb, only in-frame clones are kept and a portion is missing. The data contain about 230,000 clones, 70% to 90% of them singletons. The sample was peripheral blood. The receptor source for this set is a man in his fifties or sixties with COVID-19, enrolled during active disease.

This chain joins TRBV6-5 and TRBJ2-1; TRBD1 matches 12 bases. With 5 bases clipped from V and 8 bases from J, the junction kept 7 bases outside the gene matches. Germline values: CDR1 MNHEY, CDR2 SVGAGI. This CDR3 has 15 residues. The chain's CDR3 is CASSQLRDRGHEQFF. CDR3 bases: TGTGCCAGCAGTCAACTAAGGGACAGGGGGCATGAGCAGTTCTTC.

V usage is TRBV5-8 and J usage is TRBJ1-4, with TRBD1 identical over 7 bases. The CDR3 consists of 14 residues. V shed 4 bases, J shed 8 bases, and the junction held 8 bases outside the gene matches. Per germline, CDR1 SGHTS and CDR2 YDEGEE. The CDR3 coding sequence is TGTGCCAGCAGCAAGGGACAGCTTGAGGAAAAACTGTTTTTT. This encodes CASSKGQLEEKLFF.

The rearrangement joins TRBV14 to TRBJ2-1, with 8 bases matching TRBD1. This CDR3 region has 17 residues. From germline, CDR1 is SGHDN and CDR2 FVKESK. J lost 0 bases, V lost 3 bases, and 7 bases had no gene match. In nucleotides, the CDR3 is TGTGCCAGCAGCCATCTGAGGGGACAGGCCTCCTACAATGAGCAGTTCTTC. The encoded protein is CASSHLRGQASYNEQFF.

This clone was found a few times. The V and J genes are TRBV19 and TRBJ1-3, with D possibly being TRBD1 (5 bases). V lost 9 bases to trimming and J lost 2 bases, with 14 bases between them. The CDR3 has 14 residues. Germline V gene data show CDR1 as LNHDA and CDR2 as SQIVND (reference sequence). CDR3 sequence (DNA): TGTGCCAGCGGTACCGGGGGAGCTGGAAACACCATATATTTT. Translation gives CASGTGGAGNTIYF.

The rearrangement uses TRBV19 and TRBJ2-2, with a possible D match to TRBD1 (5 bases). Germline CDR1 is LNHDA and CDR2 is SQIVND (reference sequence). The ends were cut back, 3 bases at V and 9 bases at J, with 17 bases in the middle. The CDR3 is made up of 15 amino acids. This chain's CDR3 is CASSIPQGPVWELFF. The CDR3 region has the DNA TGTGCCAGTAGTATCCCCCAGGGCCCGGTTTGGGAGCTGTTTTTT.

The CDR3 nucleotides are TGTGCCAGCAGCCCCCGAGGGGGCGCGGTGGATGGCTACACCTTC. It translates to CASSPRGGAVDGYTF. The gene calls are TRBV7-3 and TRBJ1-2; 7 positions match TRBD1. Per the germline V gene, CDR1 is SGHTA and CDR2 is FQGTGA. J lost 6 bases, V lost 5 bases, and 12 bases had no gene match. The CDR3 is 15 amino acids.

The chain couples TRBV28 to TRBJ1-1, with TRBD1 identical over 8 bases. This CDR3 is built from 12 residues. CDR1 MDHEN and CDR2 SYDVKM come from the germline V gene. V gave up 10 bases and J gave up 5 bases; unmatched junction bases: 6. CDR3 protein: CANQGAGTEAFF. In DNA form, the CDR3 reads TGTGCCAACCAGGGGGCGGGAACTGAAGCTTTCTTT.

The chain links TRBV6-5 to TRBJ2-7; D perhaps matches TRBD2 (8 bases). Trimming took off 6 bases at V and 3 bases at J, with 18 bases between the two ends. The CDR3 consists of 15 residues. Germline V lookup: CDR1 MNHEY, CDR2 SVGAGI. CDR3 in amino acids: CASSSREGARYEQYF. CDR3 nucleotide sequence: TGTGCCAGCAGCTCCCGGGAGGGGGCACGCTACGAGCAGTACTTC.

This chain uses TRBV6-1 with TRBJ1-3, with D unresolved. V was shortened by 0 bases and J by 0 bases, with 15 bases between the two germline ends. This CDR3 comprises 18 residues. Germline V gives CDR1 MNHNS, CDR2 SASEGT. CDR3 bases: TGTGCCAGCAGTGAAGCGCTTCCAGGAACATCCTCTGGAAACACCATATATTTT. Translating it yields CASSEALPGTSSGNTIYF.

This clone was observed a few times. This rearrangement joins TRBV5-5 to TRBJ1-3; 7 bases line up with TRBD1. The CDR3 consists of 18 residues. Germline CDR1 SGHKS, CDR2 YYEKEE (reference sequence). Losses at the gene ends were 4 bases for V and 0 bases for J; bases not matched to a gene: 13. CDR3 amino acids: CASSTSPRTGISGNTIYF. The CDR3, as DNA: TGTGCCAGCAGCACTTCCCCTCGGACAGGAATCTCTGGAAACACCATATATTTT.

V is TRBV14 and J is TRBJ1-6; D not certain. Germline CDR1 reads SGHDN; CDR2 reads FVKESK. The CDR3 consists of 17 residues. V shed 0 bases and J shed 7 bases, with 16 bases lying between them. The CDR3 here is CASSQDKGGLVNSPLHF. CDR3 nucleotide sequence: TGTGCCAGCAGCCAAGATAAGGGAGGGCTTGTCAATTCACCCCTCCACTTT.

The V gene is TRBV7-8, the J gene TRBJ2-1; D gene unclear. The CDR3 consists of 12 residues. Germline V lookup: CDR1 SGHVS, CDR2 FQNEAQ. V was trimmed by 1 base and J by 9 bases, leaving 7 bases between them. In nucleotides, the CDR3 is TGTGCCAGCAGCTTAGGGGCGAGTGAGCAGTTCTTC. Its translation is CASSLGASEQFF.

The chain is built from TRBV2 and TRBJ1-5; D remains unclear. CDR1 is SNHLY, CDR2 FYNNEI, per germline. This CDR3 has 14 amino acids. Deletions cut 3 bases from V and 14 bases from J, with 20 bases between. CDR3 protein: CASSDGQRRVPEHF. For the CDR3, the DNA is TGTGCCAGCAGTGACGGCCAGCGGAGGGTTCCCGAGCATTTT. Using reference TRBV2 and TRBJ1-5 for the parts outside the CDR3, the full variable domain is EPEVTQTPSHQVTQMGQEVILRCVPISNHLYFYWYRQILGQKVEFLVSFYNNEISEKSEIFDDQFSVERPDGSNFTLKIRSTKLEDSAMYFCASSDGQRRVPEHFGDGTRLSIL.

The V gene is TRBV19, the J gene TRBJ2-7; weak D call: TRBD1 (6 bases). This CDR3 is built from 15 residues. The germline V gene has CDR1 LNHDA and CDR2 SQIVND (reference sequence). Trimming removed 4 bases at V and 3 bases at J, with 16 bases between. The CDR3 DNA is TGTGCCAGTAGTAGCGCCCTGGGGGCCTACTACGAGCAGTACTTC. The encoded protein is CASSSALGAYYEQYF.

This clone was picked up one time. The V gene is TRBV27, the J gene TRBJ1-4; TRBD1 matches 11 bases. The CDR3 is 16 amino acids. CDR1 and CDR2 (germline): MNHEY, SMNVEV (reference sequence). V was clipped by 6 bases and J by 0 bases; unmatched bases: 3. The CDR3 loop reads CASSQGQGATNEKLFF. The CDR3 coding sequence is TGTGCCAGCAGCCAGGGACAGGGGGCAACTAATGAAAAACTGTTTTTT.

The chain joins TRBV7-9 to TRBJ1-2; 7 bases match TRBD1. The CDR3 loop spans 15 amino acids. The V gene end was trimmed by 4 bases and the J gene end by 4 bases; junction bases not matched to a gene: 9. CDR1 SEHNR and CDR2 FQNEAQ come from the germline V gene (reference sequence). The CDR3 DNA reads as TGTGCCAGCAGCTCAGGGGACAGCCCTTTCTATGGCTACACCTTC. Translating it yields CASSSGDSPFYGYTF.

The chain combines TRBV19 with TRBJ2-7; 8 positions agree with TRBD1. The germline V gene encodes CDR1 LNHDA and CDR2 SQIVND (reference sequence). J was trimmed by 3 bases and V by 3 bases; bases with no gene match: 7. The CDR3 covers 15 residues. CDR3 protein: CASSMDWTGIYEQYF. Here the CDR3 DNA reads TGTGCCAGTAGTATGGATTGGACAGGGATCTACGAGCAGTACTTC.

V and J are TRBV6-2 or TRBV6-3 and TRBJ1-2; 7 bases align to TRBD1. This CDR3 comprises 16 residues. Germline V CDR1 and CDR2: MNHEY, SVGEGT. V gave up 5 bases and J gave up 2 bases; unmatched junction bases: 11. The CDR3: CASSPRQGLANYGYTF. CDR3 DNA: TGTGCCAGCAGTCCCAGACAGGGATTAGCAAACTATGGCTACACCTTC.

The chain is built from TRBV6-5 and TRBJ2-7, with D tentatively TRBD1 (6 bases). V dropped 5 bases and J dropped 0 bases, with 8 bases sitting between them. Germline CDR1 reads MNHEY; CDR2 reads SVGAGI. The CDR3 has 13 amino acids. This CDR3 is CASSRTDSYEQYF. The CDR3 DNA is TGTGCCAGCAGTCGGACAGACTCCTACGAGCAGTACTTC.

This clone was picked up one time. The rearrangement links TRBV28 to TRBJ1-5, with TRBD1 matching 7 bases. The CDR3 is made up of 18 amino acids. CDR1 and CDR2 (germline): MDHEN, SYDVKM. The junction had 10 bases not matched to a gene; V was cut back by 2 bases and J by 0 bases. The CDR3 region is CASSLPGQASYSNQPQHF. As DNA, the CDR3 is TGTGCCAGCAGTTTACCCGGACAGGCCTCATATAGCAATCAGCCCCAGCATTTT.

The gene calls are TRBV5-1 and TRBJ2-7; 9 nucleotides align to TRBD1. With 0 bases clipped from V and 6 bases from J, the junction kept 4 bases outside the gene matches. The CDR3 spans 14 residues. The germline V gene encodes CDR1 SGHRS and CDR2 YFSETQ. The CDR3 spells CASSLGDRASEQYF. The DNA of the CDR3 is TGCGCCAGCAGCTTGGGGGACAGGGCCTCCGAGCAGTACTTC.

The genes are TRBV5-1 and TRBJ2-6; maybe TRBD1 (6 bases). V shed 2 bases and J shed 0 bases, with 9 bases lying between them. The CDR3 length is 16 residues. Germline V gene lookup returns CDR1 SGHRS and CDR2 YFSETQ. DNA for the CDR3: TGCGCCAGCAGCTTACGACAGGTCTCTGGGGCCAACGTCCTGACTTTC. The encoded protein is CASSLRQVSGANVLTF.

The chain links TRBV28 to TRBJ1-2, with a tentative D call TRBD1 (5 bases). The CDR3 has 14 amino acids. Trimming pared 8 bases from V and 0 bases from J, leaving 13 bases between. Germline values: CDR1 MDHEN, CDR2 SYDVKM. The CDR3 reads CASEDSRANYGYTF. The CDR3 coding sequence is TGTGCCAGCGAAGACAGCCGCGCTAACTATGGCTACACCTTC.

This clone was found once. The rearrangement uses TRBV6-1 and TRBJ2-5; 9 nucleotides align to TRBD2. The CDR3 consists of 16 residues. V shed 2 bases and J 5 bases; nucleotides not matched to a gene: 9. The germline V gene has CDR1 MNHNS and CDR2 SASEGT. This chain's CDR3 is CASSEMLAGGLETQYF. DNA for the CDR3: TGTGCCAGCAGTGAAATGCTTGCGGGGGGGCTTGAGACCCAGTACTTC.

The V call is TRBV7-9, the J call TRBJ2-5, with 10 bases identical to TRBD2. The ends lost 5 bases at V and 5 bases at J; junction bases unmatched: 5. Germline V gene sequence: CDR1 SEHNR, CDR2 FQNEAQ (reference sequence). The CDR3 spans 14 residues. The chain's CDR3 is CASSQGLAFETQYF. The CDR3 DNA follows: TGTGCCAGCAGCCAGGGACTAGCGTTCGAGACCCAGTACTTC.

This sequence joins TRBV19 and TRBJ2-4; D might be TRBD1 (6 bases). Between the trimmed V and J ends, which lost 3 bases and 7 bases, there was a span of 19 bases. The germline V gene encodes CDR1 LNHDA and CDR2 SQIVND (reference sequence). The CDR3 spans 16 residues. The CDR3: CASSISRTDPGNIQYF. In DNA, the CDR3 is TGTGCCAGTAGTATCTCCAGGACAGATCCCGGGAACATTCAGTACTTC.